The rows below give T cell receptor beta chains drawn from one sample of a study of shared clonotypes between healthy human individuals. Clones were read by immunoSEQ multiplex PCR, and TCRdb kept only the in-frame ones, dropping some. The sample has about 100,000 clones, around 68% seen once. Sequencing was performed on memory CD8+ T cells sorted from blood. These receptors came from a woman between 25 and 40 years old in good health. Both conserved end residues are part of each CDR3. The D gene is left open where the match is weak. Rows may omit the clone size; those that give it use once, few, many or a size class.

v_gene,d_gene,j_gene,abundance,CDR3aa,CDR3nt
TRBV6-1,TRBD1,TRBJ2-1,many,CASGGTGTYNEQFF,TGTGCCAGCGGGGGGACAGGGACTTACAATGAGCAGTTCTTC
TRBV5-1,TRBD1,TRBJ2-1,NA,CASSDRTGSQYEQFF,TGCGCCAGCAGCGATAGGACAGGGTCCCAATATGAGCAGTTCTTC
TRBV6-6,NA,TRBJ2-7,NA,CASSYSPETYEQYF,TGTGCCAGCAGTTACTCCCCGGAGACCTACGAGCAGTACTTC
TRBV11-2,TRBD1,TRBJ2-7,NA,CASSLVRAGGIEQYF,TGTGCCAGCAGCTTAGTGAGGGCAGGGGGCATCGAGCAGTACTTC
TRBV9,NA,TRBJ1-5,NA,CASSVGGSNQPQHF,TGTGCCAGCAGCGTAGGAGGTAGCAATCAGCCCCAGCATTTT
TRBV28,NA,TRBJ1-5,NA,CASSSLKGLRPQHF,TGTGCCAGCAGTTCCCTCAAGGGATTGAGGCCCCAGCATTTT
TRBV4-1,TRBD2,TRBJ2-2,NA,CASSQKVVAGAGELFF,TGCGCCAGCAGCCAAAAGGTGGTAGCGGGAGCCGGGGAGCTGTTTTTT
TRBV2,TRBD1,TRBJ2-1,once,CASRLRQGLDEQFF,TGTGCCAGCAGACTAAGACAGGGTTTGGATGAGCAGTTCTTC
TRBV19,NA,TRBJ2-6,many,CASSMSAGSGANVLTF,TGTGCCAGTAGTATGTCGGCAGGGTCGGGGGCCAACGTCCTGACTTTC
TRBV28,NA,TRBJ1-5,NA,CASSSNQGWNQPQHF,TGTGCCAGCAGCTCCAATCAGGGATGGAATCAGCCCCAGCATTTT
TRBV6-5,NA,TRBJ2-7,NA,CASSYSIGGPYEQYF,TGTGCCAGCAGTTACTCGATTGGCGGACCCTACGAGCAGTACTTC
TRBV7-8,NA,TRBJ1-5,NA,CASSLKAAADPNQPQHF,TGTGCCAGCAGCTTAAAGGCGGCGGCAGACCCGAATCAGCCCCAGCATTTT
TRBV5-1,NA,TRBJ2-1,NA,CASSFGGHPSSYNEQFF,TGCGCCAGCAGCTTTGGGGGCCATCCAAGCTCCTACAATGAGCAGTTCTTC
TRBV5-1,NA,TRBJ2-7,NA,CASSLGDRDSGEQYF,TGCGCCAGCAGCTTGGGAGACAGGGACTCGGGGGAGCAGTACTTC
TRBV10-3,TRBD1,TRBJ2-5,many,CAISETTGAGSHDQETQYF,TGTGCCATCAGTGAGACAACAGGGGCCGGGTCGCACGACCAAGAGACCCAGTACTTC
TRBV10-2,NA,TRBJ2-1,NA,CASRVNNEQFF,TGCGCCAGCAGGGTAAACAATGAGCAGTTCTTC
TRBV4-1,TRBD1,TRBJ1-2,few,CASSHTGQCGYTF,TGCGCCAGCAGCCATACGGGACAGTGTGGCTACACCTTC
TRBV5-1,TRBD2,TRBJ2-1,NA,CASSLASGSYNEQFF,TGCGCCAGCAGCTTGGCCAGCGGGAGTTACAATGAGCAGTTCTTC
TRBV6-1,NA,TRBJ2-2,NA,CASKAPEDTGELFF,TGTGCCAGCAAGGCGCCGGAAGACACCGGGGAGCTGTTTTTT
TRBV28,TRBD2,TRBJ2-7,NA,CASSSRTSGSGDEQYF,TGTGCCAGCAGTTCTAGGACTAGCGGGAGTGGGGACGAGCAGTACTTC
TRBV28,NA,TRBJ1-5,NA,CASSTFFLWRGSQPQHF,TGTGCCAGCAGTACTTTCTTCCTCTGGAGGGGGAGTCAGCCCCAGCATTTT
TRBV7-6,NA,TRBJ1-1,once,CASSRDVATEAFF,TGTGCCAGCAGCCGGGATGTTGCAACTGAAGCTTTCTTT
TRBV5-1,NA,TRBJ2-3,NA,CASSETTGTDTQYF,TGCGCCAGCAGCGAGACGACTGGGACAGATACGCAGTATTTT
TRBV6-1,TRBD1,TRBJ2-3,few,CAITAGQGETDTQYF,TGTGCCATCACAGCCGGCCAGGGGGAAACAGATACGCAGTATTTT
TRBV6-5,NA,TRBJ2-2,once,CASSYSMGAHTGELFF,TGTGCCAGCAGTTACTCGATGGGAGCGCACACCGGGGAGCTGTTTTTT
TRBV28,NA,TRBJ2-7,few,CARDLDRSYEQYF,TGTGCCAGGGACCTAGACAGGTCCTACGAGCAGTACTTC
TRBV28,TRBD1,TRBJ2-7,NA,CASSSMDRAYEQYF,TGTGCCAGCAGCTCAATGGACAGGGCTTACGAGCAGTACTTC
TRBV6-4,NA,TRBJ2-6,NA,CASSDTGISGANVLTF,TGTGCCAGCAGCGACACAGGGATCTCTGGGGCCAACGTCCTGACTTTC
TRBV7-9,TRBD2,TRBJ2-7,NA,CARQPRLAGGGRDF,TGTGCCAGACAGCCGAGACTAGCGGGAGGAGGTCGGGACTTC
TRBV6-6,NA,TRBJ2-2,NA,CASGPLAQQNTGELFF,TGTGCCAGCGGACCCCTAGCACAACAGAACACCGGGGAGCTGTTTTTT
TRBV4-1,NA,TRBJ1-5,few,CASSQDPGGQPQHF,TGCGCCAGCAGCCAAGATCCGGGAGGACAGCCCCAGCATTTT
TRBV5-8,TRBD1,TRBJ2-7,many,CASSGLQGAREQYF,TGTGCCAGCAGCGGACTACAGGGGGCTAGAGAGCAGTACTTC
TRBV10-1,NA,TRBJ2-1,NA,CASSELGASNEQFF,TGCGCCAGCAGTGAGTTGGGGGCTAGTAACGAGCAGTTCTTC
TRBV27,TRBD1,TRBJ1-2,NA,CASSSSDRGGYTF,TGTGCCAGCAGTTCCTCGGACAGGGGTGGCTACACCTTC
TRBV6-1,NA,TRBJ1-1,many,CASTVGGGSEEAFF,TGTGCCAGCACTGTCGGGGGAGGGAGCGAGGAAGCTTTCTTT
TRBV28,TRBD2,TRBJ2-7,NA,CASSIQREPYEQYF,TGTGCCAGCAGTATTCAGCGGGAGCCCTACGAGCAGTACTTC
TRBV7-7,NA,TRBJ2-5,NA,CASSSNLWTLSKETQYF,TGTGCCAGCAGCTCCAACCTCTGGACACTTAGTAAAGAGACCCAGTACTTC
TRBV7-8,TRBD1,TRBJ2-7,NA,CASSLGAGGYEQYF,TGTGCCAGCAGCTTAGGGGCAGGGGGCTACGAGCAGTACTTC
TRBV25-1,NA,TRBJ2-7,many,CASSEGGTLREQYF,TGTGCCAGCAGTGAGGGGGGCACCCTGAGGGAGCAGTACTTC
TRBV10-1,NA,TRBJ2-7,once,CASSELRNYEQYF,TGCGCCAGCAGTGAGCTACGGAACTACGAGCAGTACTTC
TRBV2,NA,TRBJ1-5,NA,CASSGNVRGMGNQPQHF,TGTGCCAGCAGTGGAAACGTCCGGGGGATGGGCAATCAGCCCCAGCATTTT
TRBV25-1,NA,TRBJ2-7,NA,CASSVEAETSSYEQYF,TGTGCCAGCAGTGTCGAAGCCGAGACTAGCTCCTACGAGCAGTACTTC
TRBV7-9,TRBD1,TRBJ1-2,few,CASSPQGTGDAFGYTF,TGTGCCAGCAGCCCCCAAGGGACAGGGGATGCATTTGGCTACACCTTC
TRBV11-2,TRBD2,TRBJ2-1,few,CASSSYSGSSYNEQFF,TGTGCCAGCAGCTCTTATAGCGGGAGCTCCTACAATGAGCAGTTCTTC
TRBV10-2,NA,TRBJ2-7,once,CASSGTQTSYEQYF,TGCGCCAGCAGTGGGACCCAAACCTCCTACGAGCAGTACTTC
TRBV6-6,TRBD2,TRBJ2-7,NA,CASRRGTSGSYEQYF,TGTGCCAGCAGACGTGGGACTAGCGGAAGCTACGAGCAGTACTTC
TRBV7-8,NA,TRBJ1-2,NA,CASSLGTDNYGYTF,TGTGCCAGCAGCTTAGGGACGGATAACTATGGCTACACCTTC
TRBV15,NA,TRBJ2-2,many,CATSSGSQDTGELFF,TGTGCCACCAGCAGTGGAAGTCAGGACACCGGGGAGCTGTTTTTT
TRBV27,NA,TRBJ1-2,many,CASSLQGQGYGYTF,TGTGCCAGCAGTTTACAGGGCCAGGGTTATGGCTACACCTTC
TRBV2,NA,TRBJ2-1,NA,CASGRTGYNEQFF,TGTGCCAGCGGGAGGACGGGATACAATGAGCAGTTCTTC
TRBV6-5,NA,TRBJ2-7,NA,CASSYGPWGESYEQYF,TGTGCCAGCAGTTACGGTCCTTGGGGGGAATCCTACGAGCAGTACTTC
TRBV30,NA,TRBJ2-7,NA,CAWSVLNSFSYEQYF,TGTGCCTGGAGTGTACTTAACTCTTTCTCCTACGAGCAGTACTTC
TRBV6-5,NA,TRBJ1-1,many,CASSYSEVTEAFF,TGTGCCAGCAGTTACTCTGAGGTCACTGAAGCTTTCTTT